The 25 T cell receptor beta chains in this list originate from one sample, sequenced in a study of blood T cell repertoires in COVID-19. Some clones are missing from TCRdb's copy, which holds only in-frame ones; the method was immunoSEQ multiplex PCR. The profile covers about 480,000 clones, with 87% appearing a single time and roughly 2% taken by the ten largest. Sequencing was carried out using PBMCs or T cells enriched from blood (not recorded which). Receptors were obtained from a woman aged 18-29 years with acute COVID-19.

J is TRBJ1-5 and V is TRBV7-6; D is uncertain. The V gene's germline CDR1 is SGHVS and CDR2 FNYEAQ. Trimming left V 1 base short and J 3 bases short, with 7 bases between. CDR3 length: 14 residues. In DNA, the CDR3 is TGTGCCAGCAGCTTAGGGCGGGCCAATCAGCCCCAGCATTTT. It specifies CASSLGRANQPQHF.

This chain uses TRBV18 with TRBJ2-3; D gene uncertain. Germline assignment: CDR1 KGHSH and CDR2 LQKENI. This CDR3 has 13 amino acids. Trimming took 6 bases from V and 4 from J, leaving 11 bases between them. CDR3 DNA: TGTGCCAGCTCCCCGGTGGTGGCAGATACGCAGTATTTT. As protein: CASSPVVADTQYF.

The chain has TRBV2 and TRBJ2-6; D possibly corresponds to TRBD2 (6 bases). V lost 6 bases to trimming and J lost 0 bases, with 21 bases between them. Germline V gene lookup returns CDR1 SNHLY and CDR2 FYNNEI. CDR3 size: 19 residues. CDR3 in DNA: TGTGCCAGCAGCTCCCCGAGGCGGGAACCGTACTCTGGGGCCAACGTCCTGACTTTC. Translated: CASSSPRREPYSGANVLTF. The full variable domain, completed using reference TRBV2 and TRBJ2-6, is EPEVTQTPSHQVTQMGQEVILRCVPISNHLYFYWYRQILGQKVEFLVSFYNNEISEKSEIFDDQFSVERPDGSNFTLKIRSTKLEDSAMYFCASSSPRREPYSGANVLTFGAGSRLTVL.

This clone was seen a single time. The chain recombines TRBV5-4 with TRBJ2-1; D is unresolved. There are 14 residues in the CDR3. Germline assignment: CDR1 SGHNT and CDR2 YYREEE (reference sequence). V lost 5 bases and J lost 4, with 13 bases in between. CDR3 DNA sequence: TGTGCCAGCAGAGGCCAGGAAAAGTACAATGAGCAGTTCTTC. It translates to CASRGQEKYNEQFF. The full variable domain, in which reference TRBV5-4 and TRBJ2-1 provide the parts outside the CDR3, is ETGVTQSPTHLIKTRGQQVTLRCSSQSGHNTVSWYQQALGQGPQFIFQYYREEENGRGNFPPRFSGLQFPNYSSELNVNALELDDSALYLCASRGQEKYNEQFFGPGTRLTVL.

The chain has TRBV9 and TRBJ2-2; 8 positions agree with TRBD2. The V gene end was trimmed by 3 bases and the J gene end by 6 bases; junction bases not matched to a gene: 4. The CDR3 contains 14 residues. Germline values: CDR1 SGDLS, CDR2 YYNGEE. CDR3 sequence: CASSGRGGPGELFF. Written as DNA, the CDR3 is TGTGCCAGCAGCGGCCGCGGGGGGCCCGGGGAGCTGTTTTTT.

This chain links TRBV5-3 with TRBJ2-1, with D perhaps TRBD1 (5 bases). TRBV5-3 carries the ORF label, with uncertain function. V was shortened by 0 bases and J by 4 bases, with 23 bases between the two germline ends. The CDR3 spans 19 residues. CDR3 amino acids: CARSLARFRTPLSYNEQFF. CDR3 DNA sequence: TGTGCCAGAAGCTTGGCCAGGTTCAGGACACCCCTCAGTTACAATGAGCAGTTCTTC.

This sequence joins TRBV19 and TRBJ1-1; D ambiguous. Germline-derived CDR1 and CDR2 are LNHDA and SQIVND (reference sequence). V dropped 7 bases and J dropped 0 bases, with 3 bases sitting between them. CDR3 length equals 11 residues. As DNA, the CDR3 is TGTGCCAGTATAATGAACACTGAAGCTTTCTTT. This sequence encodes CASIMNTEAFF.

The chain employs TRBV5-1 and TRBJ1-1; D not certain. CDR3 length equals 15 residues. Between the trimmed V and J ends, which lost 4 bases and 1 base, there was a span of 14 bases. Germline values: CDR1 SGHRS, CDR2 YFSETQ. CDR3 DNA sequence: TGCGCCAGCAGCCGAGGAAGTGTAGAGAACACTGAAGCTTTCTTT. Translating gives CASSRGSVENTEAFF.

The J gene is TRBJ1-2, the V gene TRBV9, with TRBD1 identical over 8 bases. The CDR3 runs 15 residues. Germline loops: CDR1 SGDLS, CDR2 YYNGEE. V shed 3 bases and J 3 bases; nucleotides not matched to a gene: 7. Here the CDR3 reads CASSAQGVLDYGYTF. In DNA, the CDR3 is TGTGCCAGCAGCGCACAGGGGGTTTTGGACTATGGCTACACCTTC.

The chain uses TRBV4-1 and TRBJ2-1; D ambiguous. Trimming pared 7 bases from V and 12 bases from J, leaving 4 bases between. The CDR3 totals 8 residues. Germline assignment: CDR1 MGHRA and CDR2 YSYEKL. CDR3 loop: CASKLQFF. CDR3 coding DNA: TGCGCCAGCAAACTGCAGTTCTTC.

The chain links TRBV28 to TRBJ2-7; possibly TRBD2 for D (5 bases). CDR3 size: 15 residues. The V gene lost 5 bases and the J gene lost 1 base, with 15 bases spanning the gap. In germline, CDR1 is MDHEN, CDR2 SYDVKM. The CDR3 sequence is CASSPTSGSSYEQYF. The CDR3 DNA follows: TGTGCCAGCAGTCCAACTAGTGGAAGTTCCTACGAGCAGTACTTC.

This rearrangement joins TRBV29-1 to TRBJ1-2; D unclear. Between the trimmed V and J ends, which lost 4 bases and 2 bases, there was a span of 8 bases. The CDR3 length is 12 residues. Germline assignment: CDR1 SQVTM and CDR2 ANQGSEA. Written as DNA, the CDR3 is TGCAGCGTTGGTTTGAGGAACTATGGCTACACCTTC. The encoded protein is CSVGLRNYGYTF.

The J gene is TRBJ1-5, the V gene TRBV4-1, with a weak D call TRBD1 (5 bases). The CDR3 extends over 13 amino acids. V was pared by 5 bases and J by 4 bases, with 9 bases between. Germline CDR1 reads MGHRA; CDR2 reads YSYEKL. CDR3 DNA: TGCGCCAGCAGCACAGGAGAAAATCAGCCCCAGCATTTT. Translated, it gives CASSTGENQPQHF.

The V call is TRBV11-3, the J call TRBJ2-3; unclear D gene. This CDR3 is 16 amino acids long. V lost 1 base and J 0 bases, leaving 11 bases between the germline ends. Per the germline V gene, CDR1 is SGHNT and CDR2 is YENEEA. CDR3 amino acids: CASSLGPYSSTDTQYF. The CDR3 DNA reads TGTGCCAGCAGCTTAGGCCCTTACTCTAGCACAGATACGCAGTATTTT.

This clone showed up just a few times. The V gene is TRBV7-7, the J gene TRBJ1-5, with a possible D match to TRBD1 (5 bases). The CDR3 is 13 residues long. CDR1 is SSHAT and CDR2 is FNYEAQ in the germline V gene (reference sequence). The CDR3 reads CVTSFRGNQPQHF. The CDR3 DNA sequence: TGTGTTACTTCGTTCAGGGGCAATCAGCCCCAGCATTTT.

The V call is TRBV11-3, the J call TRBJ2-2; D gene uncertain. Germline V gives CDR1 SGHNT, CDR2 YENEEA. The ends were cut back, 2 bases at V and 1 base at J, with 2 bases in the middle. This CDR3 comprises 13 residues. This chain's CDR3 is CASSLQNTGELFF. In DNA, the CDR3 is TGTGCCAGCAGCTTACAGAACACCGGGGAGCTGTTTTTT.

The chain is built from TRBV9 and TRBJ2-3; TRBD2 matches 13 bases. The CDR3 runs 17 residues. The germline V gene encodes CDR1 SGDLS and CDR2 YYNGEE. V lost 0 bases, J lost 6 bases, and 7 bases stayed unmatched. The CDR3 DNA sequence: TGTGCCAGCAGCGTAGGACTAGCGGGGGGCCTAGCGGATACGCAGTATTTT. It specifies CASSVGLAGGLADTQYF.

The J gene is TRBJ2-7, the V gene TRBV19; perhaps TRBD2 as D (6 bases). In germline, CDR1 is LNHDA, CDR2 SQIVND (reference sequence). The CDR3 is made up of 14 amino acids. Trimming pared 5 bases from V and 0 bases from J, leaving 11 bases between. DNA of the CDR3: TGTGCCAGTAGTCCTCCGGACTACTCCTACGAGCAGTACTTC. Encoded protein: CASSPPDYSYEQYF.

The V gene is TRBV28, the J gene TRBJ1-5; D might be TRBD1 (5 bases). Germline CDR1 reads MDHEN; CDR2 reads SYDVKM. Trimming left V 6 bases short and J 5 bases short, with 11 bases between. The CDR3 extends over 13 amino acids. The CDR3 DNA reads TGTGCCAGCAGGCGGGGGTCTGATCAGCCCCAGCATTTT. Amino acid sequence: CASRRGSDQPQHF.

The chain carries TRBV18 and TRBJ1-4; 8 nucleotides align to TRBD1. Germline CDR1 and CDR2: KGHSH and LQKENI. The CDR3 consists of 14 residues. J gave up 6 bases and V 6 bases, and 6 bases lay outside the gene matches. CDR3: CASSLRGRYEKLFF. Here the CDR3 DNA reads TGTGCCAGCTCGCTCAGGGGGCGTTATGAAAAACTGTTTTTT.

This clone has just one count. The rearrangement joins TRBV3-1 (or the pseudogene TRBV3-2) to TRBJ2-1; 9 bases are shared with TRBD2. The CDR3 contains 16 residues. The germline V gene has CDR1 LGHDT and CDR2 YNNKEL (reference sequence). Trimming removed 5 bases from V and 2 bases from J; junction bases left unmatched: 7. CDR3 sequence: CASSSSRGGAYNEQFF. For the CDR3, the DNA is TGTGCCAGCAGCTCGTCTCGCGGGGGGGCCTACAATGAGCAGTTCTTC.

This clone was counted a single time. The rearrangement joins TRBV5-1 to TRBJ2-7; 9 positions match TRBD1. Germline V gene lookup returns CDR1 SGHRS and CDR2 YFSETQ. The V segment lost 4 bases and the J segment 3 bases; nucleotides outside the gene matches: 5. CDR3 length: 14 amino acids. The CDR3 here is CASSGTGGGYEQYF. The CDR3 nucleotides are TGCGCCAGCAGCGGAACAGGGGGCGGCTACGAGCAGTACTTC.

This clone was counted between two and nine times. The chain is built from TRBV2 and TRBJ1-1; possibly TRBD1 for D (6 bases). Trimming pared 8 bases from V and 1 base from J, leaving 8 bases between. Germline assignment: CDR1 SNHLY and CDR2 FYNNEI. This CDR3 contains 12 residues. CDR3 protein: CASAQGNTEAFF. The CDR3, as DNA: TGTGCCAGCGCACAGGGGAACACTGAAGCTTTCTTT.

The J gene is TRBJ2-1, the V gene TRBV15; 12 positions agree with TRBD2. Looked up from germline, CDR1 is LNHNV and CDR2 is YYDKDF (reference sequence). V shed 1 base, J shed 4 bases, and the junction held 8 bases outside the gene matches. The CDR3 sequence is 18 residues long. CDR3 residues: CATSRGTSGNKPYNEQFF. The CDR3 DNA follows: TGTGCCACCAGCAGAGGGACTAGCGGGAACAAACCATACAATGAGCAGTTCTTC.

The chain recombines TRBV5-1 with TRBJ1-2, with D possibly being TRBD1 (5 bases). V lost 4 bases to trimming and J lost 6 bases, with 13 bases between them. From germline, CDR1 is SGHRS and CDR2 YFSETQ. This CDR3 spans 13 amino acids. The CDR3 region has the DNA TGCGCCAGCAGCGGCGGGACCGAGGATGGCTACACCTTC. Amino acid sequence: CASSGGTEDGYTF. Full variable domain (remainder filled in from reference TRBV5-1 and TRBJ1-2): KAGVTQTPRYLIKTRGQQVTLSCSPISGHRSVSWYQQTPGQGLQFLFEYFSETQRNKGNFPGRFSGRQFSNSRSEMNVSTLELGDSALYLCASSGGTEDGYTFGSGTRLTVV.